The 4 T cell receptor beta chains below come from one sample, sequenced in a study of CD8+ T cells in alopecia areata. The authors extracted RNA and reverse transcribed it into cDNA as the sequencing template. The data were produced by immunoSEQ multiplex PCR, yet TCRdb's version contains in-frame clones alone and is incomplete. This table holds 95,000 to 100,000 clones, approximately 60% found once. The treatment: oral pan-JAK inhibitor, 5-10 mg twice daily. Material: CD8+ T cells sorted from blood, obtained at week 4, from a patient treated with tofacitinib. The receptors originated from a human donor with alopecia areata.

The chain employs TRBV6-6 and TRBJ1-1, with TRBD1 identical over 8 bases. The V gene's germline CDR1 is MNHNY and CDR2 SVGAGI (reference sequence). The CDR3 has 12 residues. The trim removed 10 bases at V and 7 bases at J, leaving 8 bases unmatched. For the CDR3, the DNA is TGTGCCACCAGGGGGCTTTTGGTTGAAGCTTTCTTT. This gives the protein CATRGLLVEAFF.

A few counts support this clone. V is TRBV29-1 and J is TRBJ1-1; D call uncertain. CDR3 length: 13 residues. Germline-derived CDR1 and CDR2 are SQVTM and ANQGSEA. Trimming left V 1 base short and J 2 bases short, with 8 bases between. The CDR3 DNA follows: TGCAGCGTTGAAGTCCCAGCAAACACTGAAGCTTTCTTT. Translated, it gives CSVEVPANTEAFF.

V gene TRBV6-5 combines with J gene TRBJ1-1; D is ambiguous. The CDR3 has 13 amino acids. The germline V gene has CDR1 MNHEY and CDR2 SVGAGI. Deletions cut 0 bases from V and 9 bases from J, with 11 bases between. Here the CDR3 reads CASSYSGGSQAFF. CDR3 nucleotide sequence: TGTGCCAGCAGTTACTCGGGAGGCTCCCAAGCTTTCTTT.

This clone was observed at least ten times. The chain uses TRBV15 and TRBJ2-1; maybe TRBD2 (5 bases). This CDR3 region has 15 residues. With 1 base removed from V and 1 base from J, the gap between germline ends came to 8 bases. The V gene's germline CDR1 is LNHNV and CDR2 YYDKDF (reference sequence). DNA for the CDR3: TGTGCCACCAGCAGAGCCGGGGAGTCCTACAATGAGCAGTTCTTC. This translates into CATSRAGESYNEQFF.